The entry below describes one T cell receptor (beta chain). Its antigen is unidentified. These data are taken from a study of T cell responses to AZD1222 COVID-19 vaccine. Study-wide points: AZD1222 recipients seropositive at baseline numbered only 5 or 6.

TCRdb's table, derived via immunoSEQ multiplex PCR, lists solely in-frame clones and lacks some. The table has fewer than 130,000 clones, 92% seen once. Second-dose recipients at about 4 or about 12 weeks were treated as one pooled group. The V end was cut by 5 bases, the J end by 8 bases, with 16 bases between. This CDR3 has 13 residues. Germline lookup yields CDR1 SGHRS and CDR2 YFSETQ. The chain recombines TRBV5-1 with TRBJ1-1, with D perhaps TRBD1 (5 bases). Source: peripheral blood, taken 28 days after the second AZD1222 dose. The origin of this receptor is an adult who received the AZD1222 COVID-19 vaccine. CDR3 coding DNA: TGCGCCAGCAGGGGAACAGGTAACTCGGAAGCTTTCTTT. Its protein product is CASRGTGNSEAFF.